This T cell receptor beta chain was captured by sequencing in a study of tumor and adjacent non-tumor tissue in lung cancer (dated by TCRdb to the late 2010s). About the full investigation: Of the cohort, some 12 patients had adenocarcinoma, 2 had squamous cell carcinoma and 1 had small cell lung cancer. Sequencing generated a total of more than 95,000,000 productive TCRbeta reads, averaging roughly 4.2 million reads per sample. Using bulk TCRbeta repertoires from approximately 15 lung cancer patients, the study set lung tumor tissue side by side with matched distant non-tumor lung tissue. Some 31 paired specimens, one tumor and one normal lung sample per patient, were profiled by TCRbeta CDR3 sequencing. The roughly 15 patients were aged roughly 31 to 80 years, included about 10 men and 5 women, and had TNM stage I to III disease.

Broader findings and caveats from the paper: Only about 15 patients were included in the cohort, and the need for larger samples and more detailed clinical data was noted by the authors. TCR diversity was significantly higher in younger patients, and greater tumor TCR diversity was associated with shorter overall survival and shorter disease-free survival. Because peripheral blood was not sequenced, the blood TCRbeta repertoires of the lung cancer patients in the study went unexamined. In normal lung, the top 100 clones accounted for a significantly larger cumulative share of the repertoire than in tumor tissue. Tumor tissue showed significantly greater TCR diversity (inverse Simpson) than normal lung tissue (roughly 430 vs 170, P = 0.0075, Mann-Whitney U test). Neither the sequencing platform nor unique molecular identifiers are mentioned in the methods.

Bulk unsorted tissue served as the source for RNA extraction, and RNA quality was assessed using a NanoDrop ND-1000 and an Agilent 2100. Donors were newly diagnosed lung cancer patients admitted for thoracic surgery in China between August and November 2014, without prior chemotherapy. Anyone who had undergone radiotherapy or chemotherapy before, or who had another cancer at the same time, was left out of the study. Pieces of surgical tissue measuring about 1-2.1 cm3 were kept in RNAlater solution and held at -80 degrees C until needed. Library preparation was by multiplex PCR. The data were produced on an Illumina HiSeq 2500. TCRbeta libraries were built by three rounds of nested PCR using primers (Table S4), following protocols modified from ARM-PCR. PCR products of 200-500 bp were gel-excised and purified with the QIAquick gel extraction kit before sequencing. The original pipeline was this. Reads were cleaned using Trimmomatic, were merged into complete CDR3 sequences using FLASH, and were assigned to V(D)J germline segments using MiTCR. Clonal diversity was computed as the inverse Simpson's index with VDJtools. In-frame sequences without a premature stop codon were defined as productive reads. TCRdb reanalyzed the raw reads on its own, using fastp at Q25 for trimming and MiXCR for clone calling, and kept in-frame beta chains. Entries are consolidated by CDR3 protein sequence, retaining the most common genes and DNA. TCRdb, rather than the study authors, made the V and J calls. For this sample there are approximately 75,000 distinct CDR3 sequences; around four fifths appear just once. The ten top clones hold approximately 12% of the sample.

Notes on this clonotype: The target of this receptor is not known. There are no base qualities to consult, and no much larger clone falls within one base.

The CDR3 sequence holds 17 residues, the cysteine and phenylalanine included. The read is trimmed to its CDR3 DNA, 51 bases read in frame from base 1. According to the germline V gene, CDR1 reads MNHEY and CDR2 reads SVGEGT. Sequencing was performed on lung tumor tissue. This TCR was sampled from a woman aged 50 to 65 with non-small cell lung cancer. The V and J genes are TRBV6-2 or TRBV6-3 and TRBJ2-2; the D assignment is uncertain and may be TRBD1 or TRBD2, with 5 bases supporting each. The bases are TGTGTCACCAGTGCAGGCTCCGGGACGACGAACACCGGGGAGCTGTTTTTT. Its translation reads: CVTSAGSGTTNTGELFF.